The sequence of this TCR beta chain was determined in a study of blood T cell repertoires in COVID-19. Study at large: Specimens from acute and convalescent COVID-19 originated in the United States, Italy and Spain.

The V and J ends lost 2 bases and 3 bases, in that order; junction bases with no gene match: 12. The CDR3 is made up of 17 amino acids. Germline-derived CDR1 and CDR2 are SGHRS and YFSETQ. Original handling: Estimation of nucleated cell counts relied on the amplification of reference gene primers. Sequencing used immunoSEQ multiplex PCR; TCRdb keeps in-frame clones, though not all of them. The D gene and trimming were derived from the DNA, and the V and J assignments and clone size from that table. The profile shows 160,000 or so clones, over 85% of them singletons. Seattle's enrolled individuals joined amid active infection and were then monitored longitudinally.

This clonotype was obtained from a woman between 55 and 75 years old with COVID-19, enrolled during active disease. Input material: peripheral blood. The V call is TRBV5-1, the J call TRBJ1-1; TRBD1 matches 8 bases. CDR3 sequence (DNA): TGCGCCAGCAGCTTACCCAGGGGGCGCAGAGAGGACACTGAAGCTTTCTTT. This translates into CASSLPRGRREDTEAFF. Full variable domain (missing parts from reference TRBV5-1 and TRBJ1-1): KAGVTQTPRYLIKTRGQQVTLSCSPISGHRSVSWYQQTPGQGLQFLFEYFSETQRNKGNFPGRFSGRQFSNSRSEMNVSTLELGDSALYLCASSLPRGRREDTEAFFGQGTRLTVV.